Following are 14 T cell receptor beta chains from one sample sequenced in a study of technical replicates of blood from a few donors. Profiling relied on immunoSEQ multiplex PCR, and the TCRdb table lists in-frame clones only, not all of them. This table has approximately 100,000 clones, 96% appearing once. The sequencing sample was made of T cells isolated from PBMCs. These receptors all come from a human donor in good health.

V is TRBV6-5 and J is TRBJ1-2; D is perhaps TRBD1 (6 bases). The germline V gene encodes CDR1 MNHEY and CDR2 SVGAGI. The CDR3 sequence is 12 residues long. The V and J ends lost 10 bases and 2 bases respectively, with 11 bases between them. The chain's CDR3 is CAIRGINYGYTF. In DNA, the CDR3 is TGTGCCATAAGGGGGATCAACTATGGCTACACCTTC.

This clone was detected once. This rearrangement joins TRBV30 to TRBJ2-2; D unresolved. There are 13 residues in the CDR3. The germline V gene encodes CDR1 GTSNPN and CDR2 SVGIG (reference sequence). Trimming left V 3 bases short and J 2 bases short, with 7 bases between. This chain's CDR3 is CAWRATNTGELFF. CDR3 DNA: TGTGCCTGGAGAGCGACTAACACCGGGGAGCTGTTTTTT.

The chain couples TRBV27 to TRBJ2-5; maybe TRBD1 (5 bases). Germline V lookup: CDR1 MNHEY, CDR2 SMNVEV (reference sequence). V lost 6 bases to trimming and J lost 5 bases, with 19 bases between them. The CDR3 is 15 amino acids. CDR3 sequence (DNA): TGTGCCAGCAGCCTAAGGGAAGGGGCGAGGGAGACCCAGTACTTC. As protein: CASSLREGARETQYF.

The chain has TRBV4-2 and TRBJ2-7; D may be TRBD1 (6 bases). Between the trimmed V and J ends, which lost 0 bases and 5 bases, there was a span of 20 bases. Germline V lookup: CDR1 LGHNA, CDR2 YNFKEQ. The CDR3 sequence is 17 residues long. Here the CDR3 DNA reads TGTGCCAGCAGCCAAGATGAGTGGGGGACATTCGGGGACGAGCAGTACTTC. This codes for CASSQDEWGTFGDEQYF.

J is TRBJ2-1 and V is TRBV4-1, with 12 nucleotides matching TRBD2. Germline V gives CDR1 MGHRA, CDR2 YSYEKL. The V gene end was trimmed by 1 base and the J gene end by 4 bases; junction bases not matched to a gene: 8. The CDR3 has 18 residues. CDR3 amino acids: CASSQGHPGLAGYNEQFF. As DNA, the CDR3 is TGCGCCAGCAGCCAAGGACATCCCGGACTAGCGGGGTACAATGAGCAGTTCTTC.

V usage is TRBV5-1 and J usage is TRBJ2-2; possible D gene TRBD2, 6 bases. Germline V gene data show CDR1 as SGHRS and CDR2 as YFSETQ. The CDR3 is 17 residues long. Trimming cost V 9 bases and J 0 bases, with 21 bases left between them. The CDR3 loop reads CATSLKAGLANTGELFF. CDR3 DNA sequence: TGCGCCACCTCCCTGAAAGCGGGCTTGGCGAACACCGGGGAGCTGTTTTTT.

The chain has TRBV15 and TRBJ2-7; tentatively, D is TRBD2 (7 bases). The CDR3 consists of 15 residues. V lost 0 bases to trimming and J lost 2 bases, with 11 bases between them. Germline CDR1 reads LNHNV; CDR2 reads YYDKDF (reference sequence). The CDR3 sequence: CATSREGGRAYEQYF. The CDR3 DNA reads as TGTGCCACCAGCAGAGAAGGGGGGAGGGCCTACGAGCAGTACTTC.

The chain links TRBV4-1 to TRBJ2-2, with 13 positions matching TRBD2. J was trimmed by 0 bases and V by 1 base; bases with no gene match: 2. The CDR3 sequence is 18 residues long. Germline-derived CDR1 and CDR2 are MGHRA and YSYEKL. This chain's CDR3 is CASSQGTSGGANTGELFF. The DNA of the CDR3 is TGCGCCAGCAGCCAAGGGACTAGCGGGGGCGCGAACACCGGGGAGCTGTTTTTT.

This clone was found once. The chain has TRBV25-1 and TRBJ1-2, with 8 bases that match TRBD1. Germline CDR1 and CDR2: MGHDK and SYGVNS. The V gene end was trimmed by 4 bases and the J gene end by 3 bases; junction bases not matched to a gene: 1. This CDR3 has 13 residues. The CDR3 DNA reads as TGTGCCAGCAGTGGACAGGGGTACTATGGCTACACCTTC. Its protein product is CASSGQGYYGYTF.

V gene TRBV27 combines with J gene TRBJ2-7; TRBD1 matches 7 bases. The V gene's germline CDR1 is MNHEY and CDR2 SMNVEV (reference sequence). The ends lost 3 bases at V and 6 bases at J; junction bases unmatched: 11. This CDR3 contains 15 residues. The CDR3, as DNA: TGTGCCAGCAGTTTGGACAGGACGACTCCTTCCGAGCAGTACTTC. Translating gives CASSLDRTTPSEQYF.

The chain has TRBV2 and TRBJ1-5; a weak D match, TRBD1 (6 bases). V dropped 4 bases and J dropped 7 bases, with 14 bases sitting between them. The CDR3 is 14 amino acids. Per the germline V gene, CDR1 is SNHLY and CDR2 is FYNNEI. The chain's CDR3 is CASSAQGIGQPQHF. For the CDR3, the DNA is TGTGCCAGCAGTGCTCAGGGGATCGGACAGCCCCAGCATTTT.

V and J are TRBV15 and TRBJ2-5; 9 positions match TRBD1. The CDR3 has 16 residues. Germline V CDR1 and CDR2: LNHNV, YYDKDF (reference sequence). V was clipped by 5 bases and J by 5 bases; unmatched bases: 12. The CDR3 region has the DNA TGTGCCACCAGCTTCGGACAGGGGTTGGATATGGAGACCCAGTACTTC. It codes for CATSFGQGLDMETQYF.

The chain carries TRBV10-2 and TRBJ1-2, with no clear D. V dropped 5 bases and J dropped 2 bases, with 9 bases sitting between them. The germline V gene has CDR1 WSHSY and CDR2 SAAADI. This CDR3 spans 13 amino acids. The CDR3 DNA reads TGCGCCAGCAGTCCCGGACTAAACTATGGCTACACCTTC. Its protein is CASSPGLNYGYTF.

Worth noting for this clone: An end of the junction does not agree with germline; a read error may underlie this. V usage is TRBV14 and J usage is TRBJ2-7; 7 positions agree with TRBD1. The CDR3 loop spans 12 amino acids. Germline V lookup: CDR1 SGHDN, CDR2 FVKESK. The CDR3 DNA follows: TGTGCCAGCAGCCAAGATATCGGGACAGCTAACTTC. This gives the protein CASSQDIGTANF.